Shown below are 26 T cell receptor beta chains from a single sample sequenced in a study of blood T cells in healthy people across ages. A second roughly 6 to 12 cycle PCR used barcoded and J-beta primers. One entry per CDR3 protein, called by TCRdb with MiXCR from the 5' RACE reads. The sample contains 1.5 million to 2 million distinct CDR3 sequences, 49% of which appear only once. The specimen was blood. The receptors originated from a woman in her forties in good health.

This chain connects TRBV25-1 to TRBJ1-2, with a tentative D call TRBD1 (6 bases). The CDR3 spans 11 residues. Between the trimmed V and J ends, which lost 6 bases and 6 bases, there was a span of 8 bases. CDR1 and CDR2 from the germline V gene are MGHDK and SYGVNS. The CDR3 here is CASRKGDGYTF. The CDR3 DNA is TGTGCCAGCAGAAAGGGGGATGGCTACACCTTC.

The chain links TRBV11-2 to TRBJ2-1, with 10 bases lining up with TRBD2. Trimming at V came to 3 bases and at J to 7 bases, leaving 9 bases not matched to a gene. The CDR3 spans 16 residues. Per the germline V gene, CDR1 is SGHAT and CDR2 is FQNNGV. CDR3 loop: CASSFRPLAGENEQFF. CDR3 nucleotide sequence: TGTGCCAGCAGCTTTCGCCCGCTAGCGGGAGAGAATGAGCAGTTCTTC.

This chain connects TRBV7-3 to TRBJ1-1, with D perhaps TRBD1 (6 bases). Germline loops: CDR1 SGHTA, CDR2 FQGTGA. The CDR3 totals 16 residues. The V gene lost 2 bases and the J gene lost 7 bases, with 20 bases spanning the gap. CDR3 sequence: CASSLERYRVGVEAFF. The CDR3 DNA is TGTGCCAGCAGCTTAGAGAGATACAGGGTAGGAGTTGAAGCTTTCTTT. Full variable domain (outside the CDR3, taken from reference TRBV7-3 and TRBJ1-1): GAGVSQTPSNKVTEKGKYVELRCDPISGHTALYWYRQSLGQGPEFLIYFQGTGAADDSGLPNDRFFAVRPEGSVSTLKIQRTERGDSAVYLCASSLERYRVGVEAFFGQGTRLTVV.

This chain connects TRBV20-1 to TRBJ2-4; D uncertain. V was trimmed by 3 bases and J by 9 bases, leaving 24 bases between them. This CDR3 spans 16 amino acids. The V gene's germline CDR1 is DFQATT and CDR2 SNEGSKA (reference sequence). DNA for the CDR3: TGCAGTGCTAGTGTAGAAAGCCGGACCAGGAGTGGCATTCAGTACTTC. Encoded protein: CSASVESRTRSGIQYF.

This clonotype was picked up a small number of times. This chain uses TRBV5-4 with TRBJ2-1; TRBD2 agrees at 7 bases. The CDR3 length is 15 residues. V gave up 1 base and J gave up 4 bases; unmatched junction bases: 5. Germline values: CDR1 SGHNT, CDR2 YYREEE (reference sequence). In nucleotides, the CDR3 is TGTGCCAGCAGCTTGAAGGGCGGGGGATACAATGAGCAGTTCTTC. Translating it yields CASSLKGGGYNEQFF. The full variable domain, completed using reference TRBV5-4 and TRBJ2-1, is ETGVTQSPTHLIKTRGQQVTLRCSSQSGHNTVSWYQQALGQGPQFIFQYYREEENGRGNFPPRFSGLQFPNYSSELNVNALELDDSALYLCASSLKGGGYNEQFFGPGTRLTVL.

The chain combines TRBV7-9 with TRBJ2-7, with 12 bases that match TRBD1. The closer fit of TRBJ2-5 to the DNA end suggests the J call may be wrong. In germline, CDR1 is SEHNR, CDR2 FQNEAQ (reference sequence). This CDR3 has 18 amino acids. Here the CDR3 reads CASSRVPAGTGGVETQYF. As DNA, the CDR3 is TGTGCCAGCAGTCGTGTCCCTGCCGGGACAGGGGGCGTGGAGACCCAGTACTTC.

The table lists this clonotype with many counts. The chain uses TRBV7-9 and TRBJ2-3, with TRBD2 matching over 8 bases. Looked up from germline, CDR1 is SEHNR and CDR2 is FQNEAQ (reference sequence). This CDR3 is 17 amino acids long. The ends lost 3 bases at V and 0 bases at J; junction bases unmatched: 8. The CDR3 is CASSFPKGGGSTDTQYF. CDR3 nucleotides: TGTGCCAGCAGCTTCCCGAAAGGCGGGGGGAGCACAGATACGCAGTATTTT.

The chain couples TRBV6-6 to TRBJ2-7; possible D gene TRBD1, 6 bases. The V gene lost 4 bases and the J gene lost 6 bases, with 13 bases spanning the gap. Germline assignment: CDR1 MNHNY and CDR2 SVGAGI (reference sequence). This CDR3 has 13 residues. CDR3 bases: TGTGCCAGCAGTTCCCAGGGGCTGTCCGAGCAGTACTTC. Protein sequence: CASSSQGLSEQYF.

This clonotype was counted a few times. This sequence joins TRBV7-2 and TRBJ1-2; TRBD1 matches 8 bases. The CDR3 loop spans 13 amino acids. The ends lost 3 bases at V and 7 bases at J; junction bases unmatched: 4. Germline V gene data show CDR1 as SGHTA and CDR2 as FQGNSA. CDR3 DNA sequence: TGTGCCAGCAGCTTGGACAGGGCGGGTGGCTACACCTTC. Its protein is CASSLDRAGGYTF.

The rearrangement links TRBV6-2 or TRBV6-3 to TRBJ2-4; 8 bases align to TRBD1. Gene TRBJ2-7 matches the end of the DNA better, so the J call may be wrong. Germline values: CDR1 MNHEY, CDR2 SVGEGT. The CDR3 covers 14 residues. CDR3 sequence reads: CASSDTGGAYEQYF. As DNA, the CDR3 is TGTGCCAGCAGCGATACAGGGGGTGCCTACGAGCAGTACTTC.

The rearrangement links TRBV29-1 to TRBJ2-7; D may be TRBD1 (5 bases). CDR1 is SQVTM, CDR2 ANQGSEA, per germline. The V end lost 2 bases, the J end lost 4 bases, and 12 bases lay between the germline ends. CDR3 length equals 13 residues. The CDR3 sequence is CSVELRDRYEQYF. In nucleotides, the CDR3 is TGCAGCGTTGAACTCAGGGATAGGTACGAGCAGTACTTC.

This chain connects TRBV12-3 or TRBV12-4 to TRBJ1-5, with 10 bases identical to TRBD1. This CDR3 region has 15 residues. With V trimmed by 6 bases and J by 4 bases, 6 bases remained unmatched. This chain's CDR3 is CASRTGTGANQPQHF. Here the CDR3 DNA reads TGTGCCAGCAGAACCGGGACAGGGGCAAATCAGCCCCAGCATTTT.

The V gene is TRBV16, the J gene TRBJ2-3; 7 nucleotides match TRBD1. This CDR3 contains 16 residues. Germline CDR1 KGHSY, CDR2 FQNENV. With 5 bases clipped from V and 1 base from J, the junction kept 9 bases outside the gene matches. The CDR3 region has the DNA TGTGCCAGCAGCGTAAACAGGGGCGAGGGCACAGATACGCAGTATTTT. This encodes CASSVNRGEGTDTQYF. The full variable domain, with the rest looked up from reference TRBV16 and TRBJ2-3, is GEEVAQTPKHLVRGEGQKAKLYCAPIKGHSYVFWYQQVLKNEFKFLISFQNENVFDETGMPKERFSAKCLPNSPCSLEIQATKLEDSAVYFCASSVNRGEGTDTQYFGPGTRLTVL.

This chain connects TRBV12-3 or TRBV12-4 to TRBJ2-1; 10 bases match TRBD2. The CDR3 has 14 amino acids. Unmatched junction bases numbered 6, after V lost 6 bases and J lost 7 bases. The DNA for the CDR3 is TGTGCCAGCAGAGGGACTAGCGAGAGAAATGAGCAGTTCTTC. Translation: CASRGTSERNEQFF.

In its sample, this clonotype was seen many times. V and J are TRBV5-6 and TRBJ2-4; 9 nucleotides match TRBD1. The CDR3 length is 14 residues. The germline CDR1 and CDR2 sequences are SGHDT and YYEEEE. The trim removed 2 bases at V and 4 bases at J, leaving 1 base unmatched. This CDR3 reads CASSFGTGKNIQYF. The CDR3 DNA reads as TGTGCCAGCAGCTTTGGGACAGGGAAAAACATTCAGTACTTC.

The CDR3 here is CASSLDEGTNEKLFF. The CDR3 coding sequence is TGTGCCAGCAGCTTAGATGAAGGGACTAATGAAAAACTGTTTTTT. The chain employs TRBV11-2 and TRBJ1-4; D is unresolved. CDR1 and CDR2 (germline): SGHAT, FQNNGV. CDR3 length: 15 amino acids. Between the trimmed V and J ends, which lost 0 bases and 2 bases, there was a span of 7 bases. Looking up the rest from reference TRBV11-2 and TRBJ1-4 gives the full variable domain: EAGVAQSPRYKIIEKRQSVAFWCNPISGHATLYWYQQILGQGPKLLIQFQNNGVVDDSQLPKDRFSAERLKGVDSTLKIQPAKLEDSAVYLCASSLDEGTNEKLFFGSGTQLSVL.

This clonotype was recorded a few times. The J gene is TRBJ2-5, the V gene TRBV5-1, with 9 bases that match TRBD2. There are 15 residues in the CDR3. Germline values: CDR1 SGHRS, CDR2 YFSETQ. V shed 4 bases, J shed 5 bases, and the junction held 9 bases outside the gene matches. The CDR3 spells CASSPGGTSLETQYF. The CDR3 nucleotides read TGCGCCAGCAGCCCGGGTGGGACTAGCCTTGAGACCCAGTACTTC.

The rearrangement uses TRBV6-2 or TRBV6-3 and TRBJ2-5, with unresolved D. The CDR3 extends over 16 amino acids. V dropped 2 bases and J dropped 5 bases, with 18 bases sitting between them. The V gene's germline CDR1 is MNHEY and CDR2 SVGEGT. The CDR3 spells CASSYRAIGLRETQYF. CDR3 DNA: TGTGCCAGCAGTTACAGAGCCATCGGGCTTCGGGAGACCCAGTACTTC.

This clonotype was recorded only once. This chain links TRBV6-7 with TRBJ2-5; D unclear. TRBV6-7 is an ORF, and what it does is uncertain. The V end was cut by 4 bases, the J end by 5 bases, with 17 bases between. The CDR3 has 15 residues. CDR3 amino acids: CASSFEESAPETQYF. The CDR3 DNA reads TGTGCCAGCAGTTTTGAGGAGTCCGCCCCGGAGACCCAGTACTTC.

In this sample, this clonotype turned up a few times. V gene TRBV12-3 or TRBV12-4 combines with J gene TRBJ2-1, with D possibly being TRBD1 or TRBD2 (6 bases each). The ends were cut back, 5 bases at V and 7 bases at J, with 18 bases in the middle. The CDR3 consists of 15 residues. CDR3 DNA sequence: TGTGCCAGCAGTGGGGTGAGGGGGGCCGTTAATGAGCAGTTCTTC. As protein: CASSGVRGAVNEQFF.

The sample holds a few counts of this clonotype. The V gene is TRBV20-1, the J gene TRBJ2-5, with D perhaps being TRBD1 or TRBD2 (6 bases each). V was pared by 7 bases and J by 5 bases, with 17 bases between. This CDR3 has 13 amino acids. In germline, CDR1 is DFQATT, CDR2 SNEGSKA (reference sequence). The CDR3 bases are TGCAGTGTTCGTCCCGGGGGCCTGGAGACCCAGTACTTC. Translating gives CSVRPGGLETQYF.

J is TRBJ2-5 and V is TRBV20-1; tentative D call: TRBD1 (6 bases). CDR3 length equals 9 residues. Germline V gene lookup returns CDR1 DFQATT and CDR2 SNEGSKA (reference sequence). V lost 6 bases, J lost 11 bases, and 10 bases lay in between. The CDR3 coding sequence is TGCAGTGCCGGACAGATGCAGTACTTC. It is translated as CSAGQMQYF.

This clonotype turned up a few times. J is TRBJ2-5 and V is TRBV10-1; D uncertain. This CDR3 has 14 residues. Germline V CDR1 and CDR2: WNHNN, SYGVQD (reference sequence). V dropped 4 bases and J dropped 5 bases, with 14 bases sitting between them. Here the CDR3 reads CASSVGPYQETQYF. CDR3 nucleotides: TGCGCCAGCAGTGTTGGGCCATATCAGGAGACCCAGTACTTC.

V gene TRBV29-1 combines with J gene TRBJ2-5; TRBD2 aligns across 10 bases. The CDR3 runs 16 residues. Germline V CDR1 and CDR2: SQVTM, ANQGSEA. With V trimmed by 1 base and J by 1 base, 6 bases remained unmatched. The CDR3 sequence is CSVEGASGGPQETQYF. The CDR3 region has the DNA TGCAGCGTTGAAGGGGCTAGCGGGGGACCCCAAGAGACCCAGTACTTC.

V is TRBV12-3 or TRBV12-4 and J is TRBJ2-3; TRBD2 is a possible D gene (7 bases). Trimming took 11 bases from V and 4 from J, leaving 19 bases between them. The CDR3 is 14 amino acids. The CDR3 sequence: CACKGGAGADTQYF. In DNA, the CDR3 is TGTGCCTGTAAAGGGGGGGCAGGTGCAGATACGCAGTATTTT.

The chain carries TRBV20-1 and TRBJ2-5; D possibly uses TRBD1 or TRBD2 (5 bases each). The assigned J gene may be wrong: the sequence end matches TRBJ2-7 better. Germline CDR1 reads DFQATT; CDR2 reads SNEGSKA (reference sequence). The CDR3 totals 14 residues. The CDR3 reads CSVLGEREPYEQYF. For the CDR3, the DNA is TGCAGTGTCTTAGGGGAGAGGGAACCCTACGAGCAGTACTTC.